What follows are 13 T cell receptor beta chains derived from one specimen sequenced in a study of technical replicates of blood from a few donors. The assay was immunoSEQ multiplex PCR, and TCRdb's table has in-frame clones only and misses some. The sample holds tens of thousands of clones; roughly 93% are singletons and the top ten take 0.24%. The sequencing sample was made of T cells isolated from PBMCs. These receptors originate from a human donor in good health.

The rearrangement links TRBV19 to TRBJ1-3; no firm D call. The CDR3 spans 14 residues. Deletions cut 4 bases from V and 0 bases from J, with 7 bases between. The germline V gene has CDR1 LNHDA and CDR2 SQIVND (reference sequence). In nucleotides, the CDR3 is TGTGCCAGTAGTAGCCAGGTCTCTGGAAACACCATATATTTT. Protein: CASSSQVSGNTIYF.

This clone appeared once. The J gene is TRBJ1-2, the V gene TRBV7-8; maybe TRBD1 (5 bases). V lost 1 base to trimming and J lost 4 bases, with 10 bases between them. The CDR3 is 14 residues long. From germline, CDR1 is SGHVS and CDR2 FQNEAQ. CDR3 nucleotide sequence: TGTGCCAGCAGCTTAGGGGGGAGGGGCTATGGCTACACCTTC. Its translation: CASSLGGRGYGYTF.

The DNA of the CDR3 is TGTGCCAGCAGCTCCTCGGGGGGTCGCGCAGGTTCCGAGCAGTACTTC. Protein product: CASSSSGGRAGSEQYF. The J gene is TRBJ2-7, the V gene TRBV11-3, with 7 bases that match TRBD2. This CDR3 region has 16 residues. Trimming at V came to 4 bases and at J to 6 bases, leaving 15 bases not matched to a gene. The germline gives CDR1 SGHNT, CDR2 YENEEA.

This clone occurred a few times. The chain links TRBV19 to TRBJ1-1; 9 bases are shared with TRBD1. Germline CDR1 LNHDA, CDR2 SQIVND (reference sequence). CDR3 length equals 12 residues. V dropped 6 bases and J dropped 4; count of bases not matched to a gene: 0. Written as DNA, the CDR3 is TGTGCCAGTAGGACAGGGGGCACTGAAGCTTTCTTT. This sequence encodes CASRTGGTEAFF. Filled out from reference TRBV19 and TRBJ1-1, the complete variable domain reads DGGITQSPKYLFRKEGQNVTLSCEQNLNHDAMYWYRQDPGQGLRLIYYSQIVNDFQKGDIAEGYSVSREKKESFPLTVTSAQKNPTAFYLCASRTGGTEAFFGQGTRLTVV.

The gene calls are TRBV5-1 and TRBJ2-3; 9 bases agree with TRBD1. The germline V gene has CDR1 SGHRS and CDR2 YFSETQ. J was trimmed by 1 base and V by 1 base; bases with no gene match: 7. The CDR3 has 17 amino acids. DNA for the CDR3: TGCGCCAGCAGCTTGACGGCGACAGGGGGTCGCACAGATACGCAGTATTTT. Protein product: CASSLTATGGRTDTQYF.

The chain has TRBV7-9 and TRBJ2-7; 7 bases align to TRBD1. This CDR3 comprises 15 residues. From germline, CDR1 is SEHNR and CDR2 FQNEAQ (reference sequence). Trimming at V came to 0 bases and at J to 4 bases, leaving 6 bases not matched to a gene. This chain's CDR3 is CASSLAGTVGYEQYF. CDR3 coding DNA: TGTGCCAGCAGCTTAGCCGGGACAGTCGGATACGAGCAGTACTTC.

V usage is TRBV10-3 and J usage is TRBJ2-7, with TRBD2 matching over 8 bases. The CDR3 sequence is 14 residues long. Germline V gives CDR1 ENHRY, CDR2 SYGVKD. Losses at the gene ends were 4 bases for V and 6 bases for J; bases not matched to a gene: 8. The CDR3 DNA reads TGTGCCATCAGTGGGGCGGGAGGTCTCCTCGAGCAGTACTTC. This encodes CAISGAGGLLEQYF.

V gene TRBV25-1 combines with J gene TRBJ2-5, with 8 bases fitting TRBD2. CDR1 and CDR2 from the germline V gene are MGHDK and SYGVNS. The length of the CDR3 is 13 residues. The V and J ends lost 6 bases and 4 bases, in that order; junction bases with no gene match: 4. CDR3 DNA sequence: TGTGCCAGCAGCGGACTAGCCGTAGAGACCCAGTACTTC. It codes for CASSGLAVETQYF.

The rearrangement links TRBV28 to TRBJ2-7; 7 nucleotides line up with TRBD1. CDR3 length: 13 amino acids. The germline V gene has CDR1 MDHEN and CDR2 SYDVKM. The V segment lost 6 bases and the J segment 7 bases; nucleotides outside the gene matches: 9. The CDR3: CASSTQGPWEQYF. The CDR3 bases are TGTGCCAGCAGCACACAGGGGCCCTGGGAGCAGTACTTC.

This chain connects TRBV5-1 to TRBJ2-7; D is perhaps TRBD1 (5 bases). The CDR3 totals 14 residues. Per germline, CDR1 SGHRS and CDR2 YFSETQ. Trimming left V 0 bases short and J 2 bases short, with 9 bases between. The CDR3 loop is CASSLGQSPYEQYF. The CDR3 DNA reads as TGCGCCAGCAGCTTGGGACAGTCCCCCTACGAGCAGTACTTC.

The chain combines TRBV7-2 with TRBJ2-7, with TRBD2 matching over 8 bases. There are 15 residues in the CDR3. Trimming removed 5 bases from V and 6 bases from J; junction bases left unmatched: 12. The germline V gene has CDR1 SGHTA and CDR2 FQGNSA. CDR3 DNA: TGTGCCAGCAGCCGCCCGGGACTAGTTGGAGGCGAGCAGTACTTC. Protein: CASSRPGLVGGEQYF.

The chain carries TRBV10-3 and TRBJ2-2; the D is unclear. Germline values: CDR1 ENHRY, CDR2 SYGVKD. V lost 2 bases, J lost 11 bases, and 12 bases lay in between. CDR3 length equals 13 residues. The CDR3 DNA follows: TGTGCCATCAGTGAGGCAGGTCCCTTTGAGCTGTTTTTT. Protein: CAISEAGPFELFF.

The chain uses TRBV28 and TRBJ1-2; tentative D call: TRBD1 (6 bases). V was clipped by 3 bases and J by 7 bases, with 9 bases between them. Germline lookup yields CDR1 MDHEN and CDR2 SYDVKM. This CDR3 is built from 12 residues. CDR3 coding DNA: TGTGCCAGCAGTTTGTGGGGGCTTGGCTACACCTTC. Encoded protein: CASSLWGLGYTF.